The rows below give T cell receptor beta chains drawn from one sample of a study of control samples from healthy donors and cancer patients. The method was immunoSEQ multiplex PCR; TCRdb's version includes in-frame clones alone and lacks a portion of them. Here the sample spans 73,000 or so clones, approximately 84% being singletons. The sequenced sample was blood. Every receptor here comes from a woman between 50 and 59 years old in good health. Each CDR3 is given with its conserved first and last residue. A D gene is named only where the DNA matches it firmly. Size is stated for part of the rows, as once, few or many counts, or as a class when the clone is expanded.

v_gene	j_gene	abundance	d_gene	CDR3nt	CDR3aa
TRBV6-4	TRBJ2-1	NA	TRBD2	TGTGCCAGCAGTGAGGGGGGGTCATACAATGAGCAGTTCTTC	CASSEGGSYNEQFF
TRBV29-1	TRBJ2-7	NA	NA	TGCAGCGTTGAAGTGACAGAATCCTACGAGCAGTACTTC	CSVEVTESYEQYF
TRBV19	TRBJ2-3	few	NA	TGTGCCACCGGACCGACGAGCACAGATACGCAGTATTTT	CATGPTSTDTQYF
TRBV7-8	TRBJ2-5	NA	TRBD1	TGTGCCAGCAGCTTAAAAAGGACAGGGGGAGAGACCCAGTACTTC	CASSLKRTGGETQYF
TRBV5-4	TRBJ1-4	NA	NA	TGTGCCAGCAGCCAATGGAGGGAAAAACTGTTTTTT	CASSQWREKLFF
TRBV20-1	TRBJ2-1	NA	TRBD2	TGCAGTGCTAGTAAGCGTAGCGGGAAGACCTACAATGAGCAGTTCTTC	CSASKRSGKTYNEQFF
TRBV20-1	TRBJ1-5	NA	NA	TGCAGTGCTAGTAATCAGACCCACATCCTGATCAATAGCAATCAGCCCCAGCATTTT	CSASNQTHILINSNQPQHF
TRBV27	TRBJ1-1	NA	NA	TGTGCCAGCAGTAACTGGGGGGAGAACACTGAAGCTTTCTTT	CASSNWGENTEAFF
TRBV19	TRBJ2-2	NA	TRBD2	TGTGCCAGTGGAGGGCTAGCGGGAGGGTATGGGGAGCTGTTTTTT	CASGGLAGGYGELFF
TRBV30	TRBJ1-5	NA	NA	TGTGCCTGGAGTGTGGGGTTACTTGGCAATCAGCCCCAGCATTTT	CAWSVGLLGNQPQHF
TRBV4-2	TRBJ2-7	NA	TRBD1	TGTGCCAGCAGCTGGGACAGGGCTGGAGAGCAGTACTTC	CASSWDRAGEQYF
TRBV27	TRBJ2-7	NA	TRBD1	TGTGCCAGCAGTTTCGGACAGGGCCCCTACGAGCAGTACTTC	CASSFGQGPYEQYF
TRBV3-1/TRBV3-2	TRBJ1-5	once	NA	TGTGCCAGCAGCCAAGTCAGCAATCAGCCCCAGCATTTT	CASSQVSNQPQHF
TRBV5-4	TRBJ1-2	few	NA	TGTGCCAGCAGCTTGACCTCGGGTATTGGCTACACCTTC	CASSLTSGIGYTF
TRBV4-1	TRBJ2-1	NA	NA	TGCGCCAGCAGCCAAGATCTATGGGCGGGGTGGCAGTTCTTC	CASSQDLWAGWQFF
TRBV6-2/TRBV6-3	TRBJ2-2	NA	TRBD2	TGTGCCAGCAGCCGGGGGGGCGGGGAGCTGTTTTTT	CASSRGGGELFF
TRBV29-1	TRBJ2-1	NA	TRBD2	TGCAGCTTAACCGGGACTAGCGGGAGTAATGAGCAGTTCTTC	CSLTGTSGSNEQFF
TRBV4-1	TRBJ2-5	NA	NA	TGCGCCAGCAGCCAAGAGGGTAGCCAAGAGACCCAGTACTTC	CASSQEGSQETQYF